This entry is about one T cell receptor (beta chain). TCRdb reprocessed the 5' RACE reads with MiXCR, giving one entry per CDR3 protein. The data contain under 35,000 distinct CDR3 sequences, about 25% of them singletons. This CDR3 has 14 amino acids. Germline V gives CDR1 SGHVS, CDR2 FNYEAQ. V lost 5 bases and J 1 base, leaving 11 bases between the germline ends. The sequenced sample consisted of naive CD4+ T cells sorted from a lymph node. Subset reported: naive CD4+ T cells, CD4+CD45RA+CD25-. The chain joins TRBV7-6 to TRBJ1-1, with D tentatively TRBD1 (6 bases). The receptor's source is a female donor with breast cancer. The CDR3 sequence is CASSQQGWNTEAFF. The CDR3 nucleotides read TGTGCCAGCAGCCAACAGGGATGGAACACTGAAGCTTTCTTT.